This TCR beta chain was found in a study of neurological immune-mediated disorders. Study-wide results and caveats: TCR-beta repertoires seemed private in all groups, with no expanded CDR3 amino acid sequences shared.

In this sample, this clonotype turned up a few times. Antigen specificity is unknown. This may be a read error: a much more frequent sequence differs by one nucleotide. TCRdb redid the calling of the 5' RACE reads with MiXCR, one entry per CDR3 protein. Seen here are about 40,000 distinct CDR3 sequences, approximately 2.4% observed once, and the top ten hold less than 3%. Sequencing used PBMCs. The sequence was collected from a man over 45 with multiple sclerosis.

The CDR3 coding sequence is TGTGCCAGCAGCTATCTAAAGGGGGCAGATACGCAGTATTTT. Protein: CASSYLKGADTQYF. This chain joins TRBV5-6 and TRBJ2-3, with D possibly TRBD1 on 6 matching bases. The CDR3 length is 14 residues. With 3 bases removed from V and 4 bases from J, the gap between germline ends came to 12 bases. Germline CDR1 and CDR2: SGHDT and YYEEEE.